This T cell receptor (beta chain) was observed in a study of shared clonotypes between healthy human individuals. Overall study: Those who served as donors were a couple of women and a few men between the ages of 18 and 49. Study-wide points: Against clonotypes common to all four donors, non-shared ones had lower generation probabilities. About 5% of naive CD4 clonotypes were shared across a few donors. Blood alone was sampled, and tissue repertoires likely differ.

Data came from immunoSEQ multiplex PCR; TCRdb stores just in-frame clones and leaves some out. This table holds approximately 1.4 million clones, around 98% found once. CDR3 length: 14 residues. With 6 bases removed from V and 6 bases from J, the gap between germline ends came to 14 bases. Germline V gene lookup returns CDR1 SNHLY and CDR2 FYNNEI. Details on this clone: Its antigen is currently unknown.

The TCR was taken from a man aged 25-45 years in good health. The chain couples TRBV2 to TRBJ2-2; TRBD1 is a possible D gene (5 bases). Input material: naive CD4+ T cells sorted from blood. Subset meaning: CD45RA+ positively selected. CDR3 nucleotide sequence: TGTGCCAGCAGGCTACAGGACGCCCCCGGGGAGCTGTTTTTT. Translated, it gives CASRLQDAPGELFF.